These 8 T cell receptor beta chains were all obtained from the same sample, sequenced in a study of radiation and T cells in renal cell carcinoma (dated by TCRdb to the early 2020s). Library construction relied on the immunoSEQ multiplex PCR assay. In its TCRdb copy, this immuneACCESS table keeps in-frame sequences only and misses some clones. Where compared with another copy, unresolved V genes explain less than half of these, and the others have no known cause. The sample table records approximately 100,000 clones; 70% to 90% of these occur just once. The top ten hold 6% to 9% of the sample. Per the publication, the time point label means: baseline pretreatment blood. In light of the paper, this sample's treatment or condition label describes: 15 Gy SBRT to primary tumor, nephrectomy 4 weeks later. This material consisted of blood, taken from a patient whose treatment included radiotherapy and nephrectomy. These TCRs come from a man aged 50 or older with renal cell carcinoma.

This clone was seen just once. The chain employs TRBV5-1 and TRBJ2-3, with D maybe TRBD1 (6 bases). CDR3 length: 15 residues. Germline lookup yields CDR1 SGHRS and CDR2 YFSETQ. V lost 3 bases and J 0 bases, leaving 11 bases between the germline ends. CDR3 protein: CASSSEDSSTDTQYF. The DNA of the CDR3 is TGCGCCAGCAGCTCTGAGGACAGCAGCACAGATACGCAGTATTTT. Using reference TRBV5-1 and TRBJ2-3 for the parts outside the CDR3, the full variable domain is KAGVTQTPRYLIKTRGQQVTLSCSPISGHRSVSWYQQTPGQGLQFLFEYFSETQRNKGNFPGRFSGRQFSNSRSEMNVSTLELGDSALYLCASSSEDSSTDTQYFGPGTRLTVL.

The V gene is TRBV9, the J gene TRBJ1-2; D is unresolved. The CDR3 consists of 15 residues. In germline, CDR1 is SGDLS, CDR2 YYNGEE. V dropped 2 bases and J dropped 4 bases, with 15 bases sitting between them. CDR3 sequence: CASSVEDLPGYGYTF. DNA of the CDR3: TGTGCCAGCAGCGTGGAGGACCTGCCCGGCTATGGCTACACCTTC. Full variable domain (remainder filled in from reference TRBV9 and TRBJ1-2): DSGVTQTPKHLITATGQRVTLRCSPRSGDLSVYWYQQSLDQGLQFLIQYYNGEERAKGNILERFSAQQFPDLHSELNLSSLELGDSALYFCASSVEDLPGYGYTFGSGTRLTVV.

This sequence joins TRBV4-2 and TRBJ1-4, with a tentative D call TRBD1 (5 bases). CDR1 and CDR2 from the germline V gene are LGHNA and YNFKEQ. This CDR3 is built from 14 residues. The V gene lost 7 bases and the J gene lost 1 base, with 10 bases spanning the gap. CDR3: CASNLQGTNEKLFF. The CDR3 nucleotides are TGTGCCAGCAACCTCCAGGGAACTAATGAAAAACTGTTTTTT.

The chain employs TRBV5-1 and TRBJ1-2; D is uncertain. The CDR3 is 14 residues long. The germline CDR1 and CDR2 sequences are SGHRS and YFSETQ. V was pared by 4 bases and J by 3 bases, with 13 bases between. The CDR3: CASSRAQEDYGYTF. Here the CDR3 DNA reads TGCGCCAGCAGCCGGGCTCAGGAGGACTATGGCTACACCTTC.

The V gene is TRBV7-3, the J gene TRBJ1-1; no definite D call. Germline CDR1 is SGHTA and CDR2 is FQGTGA. The CDR3 is 16 residues long. Trimming pared 5 bases from V and 6 bases from J, leaving 22 bases between. The CDR3, as DNA: TGTGCCAGCAGCCCCCACGGTATGGGGATTAAGGCTGAAGCTTTCTTT. Translated: CASSPHGMGIKAEAFF.

The chain joins TRBV27 to TRBJ2-1; TRBD2 matches 9 bases. There are 14 residues in the CDR3. The V segment lost 5 bases and the J segment 4 bases; nucleotides outside the gene matches: 3. From germline, CDR1 is MNHEY and CDR2 SMNVEV (reference sequence). This CDR3 reads CASSSGGTYNEQFF. For the CDR3, the DNA is TGTGCCAGCAGTAGCGGGGGGACTTACAATGAGCAGTTCTTC.

This clone appeared once. This sequence joins TRBV19 and TRBJ1-1; D possibly corresponds to TRBD1 (5 bases). V dropped 3 bases and J dropped 5 bases, with 10 bases sitting between them. Germline V gene lookup returns CDR1 LNHDA and CDR2 SQIVND (reference sequence). CDR3 length: 13 amino acids. CDR3 loop: CASSILRGTEAFF. CDR3 nucleotides: TGTGCCAGTAGTATTTTAAGGGGTACTGAAGCTTTCTTT.

The V and J genes are TRBV5-8 and TRBJ2-5; 9 nucleotides agree with TRBD2. The CDR3 totals 15 residues. Trimming at V came to 1 base and at J to 2 bases, leaving 3 bases not matched to a gene. The germline CDR1 and CDR2 sequences are SGHTS and YDEGEE. The DNA of the CDR3 is TGTGCCAGCAGCTTGTTGACTAGCGGACAAGAGACCCAGTACTTC. Translation gives CASSLLTSGQETQYF. Combining the CDR3 with reference TRBV5-8 and TRBJ2-5 gives the whole variable domain EAGVTQSPTHLIKTRGQQATLRCSPISGHTSVYWYQQALGLGLQFLLWYDEGEERNRGNFPPRFSGRQFPNYSSELNVNALELEDSALYLCASSLLTSGQETQYFGPGTRLLVL.